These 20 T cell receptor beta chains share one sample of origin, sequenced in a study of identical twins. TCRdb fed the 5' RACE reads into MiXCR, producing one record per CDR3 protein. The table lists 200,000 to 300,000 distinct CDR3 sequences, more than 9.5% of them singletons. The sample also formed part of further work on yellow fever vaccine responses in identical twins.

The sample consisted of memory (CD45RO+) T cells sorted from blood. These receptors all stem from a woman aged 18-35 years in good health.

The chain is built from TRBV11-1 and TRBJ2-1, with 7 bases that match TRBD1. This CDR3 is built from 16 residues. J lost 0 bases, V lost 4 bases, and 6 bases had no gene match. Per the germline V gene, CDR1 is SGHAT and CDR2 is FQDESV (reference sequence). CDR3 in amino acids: CASSSGQTFSYNEQFF. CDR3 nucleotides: TGTGCCAGCAGCTCGGGACAGACATTCTCCTACAATGAGCAGTTCTTC.

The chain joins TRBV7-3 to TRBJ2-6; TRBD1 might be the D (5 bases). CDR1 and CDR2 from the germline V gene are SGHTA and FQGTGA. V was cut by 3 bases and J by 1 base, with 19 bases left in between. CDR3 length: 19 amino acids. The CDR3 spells CASSFLSVADRSGANVLTF. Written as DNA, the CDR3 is TGTGCCAGCAGCTTTTTAAGCGTTGCCGACAGATCTGGGGCCAACGTCCTGACTTTC.

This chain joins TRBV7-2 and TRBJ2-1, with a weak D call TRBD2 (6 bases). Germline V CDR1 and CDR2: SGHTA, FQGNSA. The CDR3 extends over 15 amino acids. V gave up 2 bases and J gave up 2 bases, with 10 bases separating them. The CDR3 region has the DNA TGTGCCAGCAGCTTATCGGGAGAAGCCTACAATGAGCAGTTCTTC. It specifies CASSLSGEAYNEQFF.

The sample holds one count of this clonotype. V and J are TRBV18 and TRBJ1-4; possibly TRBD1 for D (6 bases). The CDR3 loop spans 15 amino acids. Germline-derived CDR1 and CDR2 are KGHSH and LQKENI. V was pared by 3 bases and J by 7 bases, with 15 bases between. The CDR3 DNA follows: TGTGCCAGCTCACCGCAACAGGGTGGCGGTGAAAAACTGTTTTTT. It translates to CASSPQQGGGEKLFF. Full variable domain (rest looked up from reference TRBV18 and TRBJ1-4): NAGVMQNPRHLVRRRGQEARLRCSPMKGHSHVYWYRQLPEEGLKFMVYLQKENIIDESGMPKERFSAEFPKEGPSILRIQQVVRGDSAAYFCASSPQQGGGEKLFFGSGTQLSVL.

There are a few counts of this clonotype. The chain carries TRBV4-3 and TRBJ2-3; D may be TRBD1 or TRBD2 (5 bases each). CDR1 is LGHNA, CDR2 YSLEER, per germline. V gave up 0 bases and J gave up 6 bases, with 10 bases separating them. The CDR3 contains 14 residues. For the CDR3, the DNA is TGCGCCAGCAGCCAAGATGTAGAGGGGGATACGCAGTATTTT. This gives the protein CASSQDVEGDTQYF.

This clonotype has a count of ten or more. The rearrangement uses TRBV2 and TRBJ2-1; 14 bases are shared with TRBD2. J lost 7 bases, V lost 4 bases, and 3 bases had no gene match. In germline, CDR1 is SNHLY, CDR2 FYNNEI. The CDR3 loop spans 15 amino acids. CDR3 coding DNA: TGTGCCAGCAGTGGAGGGACTAGCGGGAGTAATGAGCAGTTCTTC. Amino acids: CASSGGTSGSNEQFF.

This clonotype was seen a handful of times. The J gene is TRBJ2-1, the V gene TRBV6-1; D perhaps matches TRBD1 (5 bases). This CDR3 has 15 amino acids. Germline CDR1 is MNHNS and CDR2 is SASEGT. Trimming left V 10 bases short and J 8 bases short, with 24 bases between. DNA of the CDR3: TGTGCCACGCAGCCCGCGGACAAAAATCTCGATGAGCAGTTCTTC. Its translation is CATQPADKNLDEQFF.

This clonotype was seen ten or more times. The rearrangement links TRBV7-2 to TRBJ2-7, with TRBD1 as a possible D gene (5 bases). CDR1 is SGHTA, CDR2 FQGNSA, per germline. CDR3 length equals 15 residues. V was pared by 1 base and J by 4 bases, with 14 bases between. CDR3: CASSLDRTSGYEQYF. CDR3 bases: TGTGCCAGCAGCTTAGATCGGACAAGTGGGTACGAGCAGTACTTC.

The CDR3 loop reads CASSPGTSGYQETQYF. CDR3 coding DNA: TGCGCCAGCAGCCCAGGGACTAGCGGATATCAAGAGACCCAGTACTTC. The chain carries TRBV5-1 and TRBJ2-5; 11 bases match TRBD2. Germline CDR1 is SGHRS and CDR2 is YFSETQ. V trimming: 4 bases; J trimming: 2 bases; junction bases outside the gene matches: 7. This CDR3 has 16 residues.

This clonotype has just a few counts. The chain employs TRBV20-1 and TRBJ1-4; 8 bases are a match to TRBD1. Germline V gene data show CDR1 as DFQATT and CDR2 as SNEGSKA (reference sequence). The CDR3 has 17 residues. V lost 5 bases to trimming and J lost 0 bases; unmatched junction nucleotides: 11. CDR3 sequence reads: CSAQDRANHATNEKLFF. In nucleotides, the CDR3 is TGCAGTGCTCAGGACAGGGCGAACCATGCAACTAATGAAAAACTGTTTTTT.

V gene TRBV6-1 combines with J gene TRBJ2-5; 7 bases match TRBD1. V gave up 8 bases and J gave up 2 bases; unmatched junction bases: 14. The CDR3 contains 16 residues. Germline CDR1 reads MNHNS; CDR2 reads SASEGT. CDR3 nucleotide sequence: TGTGCCAGCTTTTCACCGGGACAGTCCGTTCAAGAGACCCAGTACTTC. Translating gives CASFSPGQSVQETQYF.

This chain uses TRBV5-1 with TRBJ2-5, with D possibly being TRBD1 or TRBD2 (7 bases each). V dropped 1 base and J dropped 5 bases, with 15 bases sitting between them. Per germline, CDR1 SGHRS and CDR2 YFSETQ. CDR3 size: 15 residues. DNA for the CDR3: TGCGCCAGCAGCTTGATCGGGACAGCGGGGGAGACCCAGTACTTC. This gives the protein CASSLIGTAGETQYF.

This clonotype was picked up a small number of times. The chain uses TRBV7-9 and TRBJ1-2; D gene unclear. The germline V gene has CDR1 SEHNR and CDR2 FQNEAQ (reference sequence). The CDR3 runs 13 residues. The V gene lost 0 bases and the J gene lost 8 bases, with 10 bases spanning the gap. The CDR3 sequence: CASSLAHGGGYTF. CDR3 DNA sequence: TGTGCCAGCAGCTTAGCGCATGGAGGAGGCTACACCTTC.

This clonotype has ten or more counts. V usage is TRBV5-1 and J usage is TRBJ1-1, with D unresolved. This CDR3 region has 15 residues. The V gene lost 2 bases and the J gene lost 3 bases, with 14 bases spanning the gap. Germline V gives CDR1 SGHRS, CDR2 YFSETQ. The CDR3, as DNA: TGCGCCAGCAGCTTCAACCAGGAATCGGACACTGAAGCTTTCTTT. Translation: CASSFNQESDTEAFF.

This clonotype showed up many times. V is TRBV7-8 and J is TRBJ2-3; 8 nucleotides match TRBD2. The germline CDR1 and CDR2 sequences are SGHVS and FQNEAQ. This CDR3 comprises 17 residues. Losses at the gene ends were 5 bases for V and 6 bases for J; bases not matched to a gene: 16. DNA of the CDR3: TGTGCCAGCAGCCACGGCAGGACTAGCACCACGGGGGATACGCAGTATTTT. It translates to CASSHGRTSTTGDTQYF.

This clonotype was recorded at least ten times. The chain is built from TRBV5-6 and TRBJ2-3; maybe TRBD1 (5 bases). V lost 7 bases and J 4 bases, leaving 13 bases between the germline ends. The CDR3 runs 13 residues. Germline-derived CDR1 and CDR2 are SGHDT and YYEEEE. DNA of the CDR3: TGTGCCAGCTCACCACAAGGGGCAGATACGCAGTATTTT. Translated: CASSPQGADTQYF.

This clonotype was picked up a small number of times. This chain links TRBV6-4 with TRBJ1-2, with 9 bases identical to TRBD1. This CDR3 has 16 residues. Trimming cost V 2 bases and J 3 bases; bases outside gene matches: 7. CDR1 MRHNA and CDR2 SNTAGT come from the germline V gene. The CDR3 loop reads CASSDRLQGADYGYTF. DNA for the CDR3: TGTGCCAGCAGTGACCGGCTACAGGGGGCGGACTATGGCTACACCTTC.

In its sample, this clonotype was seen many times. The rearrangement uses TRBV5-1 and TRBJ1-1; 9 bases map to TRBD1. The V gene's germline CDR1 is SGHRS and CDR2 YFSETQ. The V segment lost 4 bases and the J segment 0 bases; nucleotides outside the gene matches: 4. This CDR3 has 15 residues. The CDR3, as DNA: TGCGCCAGCAGCCGACAGGGGGAAATGAACACTGAAGCTTTCTTT. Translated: CASSRQGEMNTEAFF.

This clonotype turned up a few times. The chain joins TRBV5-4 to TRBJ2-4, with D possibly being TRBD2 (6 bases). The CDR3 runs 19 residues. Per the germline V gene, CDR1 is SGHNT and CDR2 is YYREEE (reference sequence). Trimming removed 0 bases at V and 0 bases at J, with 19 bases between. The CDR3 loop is CASSLAQPPPGLAKNIQYF. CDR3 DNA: TGTGCCAGCAGCTTGGCCCAGCCCCCCCCGGGACTAGCCAAAAACATTCAGTACTTC. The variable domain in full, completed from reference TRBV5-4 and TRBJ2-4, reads ETGVTQSPTHLIKTRGQQVTLRCSSQSGHNTVSWYQQALGQGPQFIFQYYREEENGRGNFPPRFSGLQFPNYSSELNVNALELDDSALYLCASSLAQPPPGLAKNIQYFGAGTRLSVL.

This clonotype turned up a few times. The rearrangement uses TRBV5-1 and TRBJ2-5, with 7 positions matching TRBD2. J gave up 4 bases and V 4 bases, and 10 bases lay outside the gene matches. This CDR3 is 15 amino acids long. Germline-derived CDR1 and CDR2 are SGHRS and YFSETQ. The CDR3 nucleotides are TGCGCCAGCAGCCCACTGGGGGGGAGCCGAGAGACCCAGTACTTC. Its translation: CASSPLGGSRETQYF.